These 10 T cell receptor beta chains share one sample of origin, sequenced in a study of shared T cell receptors in the human thymus. Measured with immunoSEQ multiplex PCR; TCRdb has only the in-frame clones, and not every one. The sample records about 660,000 clones, around 87% being singletons. This sample also belongs to another study, concerning human thymus T cells.

The sequencing sample was made of thymocytes. The source is a boy under three years old with a congenital heart defect.

CDR3 sequence reads: CAWSGLGDNEQFF. DNA for the CDR3: TGTGCCTGGAGTGGTCTAGGGGACAATGAGCAGTTCTTC. The V call is TRBV30, the J call TRBJ2-1; TRBD1 is a possible D gene (5 bases). The CDR3 sequence is 13 residues long. V was shortened by 1 base and J by 5 bases, with 9 bases between the two germline ends. The germline V gene encodes CDR1 GTSNPN and CDR2 SVGIG (reference sequence). Full variable domain (remainder filled in from reference TRBV30 and TRBJ2-1): SQTIHQWPATLVQPVGSPLSLECTVEGTSNPNLYWYRQAAGRGLQLLFYSVGIGQISSEVPQNLSASRPQDRQFILSSKKLLLSDSGFYLCAWSGLGDNEQFFGPGTRLTVL.

V is TRBV4-1 and J is TRBJ1-5; no definite D call. CDR1 and CDR2 (germline): MGHRA, YSYEKL. This CDR3 spans 15 amino acids. The V end was cut by 0 bases, the J end by 0 bases, with 6 bases between. CDR3 sequence reads: CASSQDPNSNQPQHF. The DNA of the CDR3 is TGCGCCAGCAGCCAAGACCCTAATAGCAATCAGCCCCAGCATTTT.

This clone showed up just a few times. The V gene is TRBV14, the J gene TRBJ1-1; tentatively, D is TRBD1 (5 bases). CDR1 and CDR2 from the germline V gene are SGHDN and FVKESK. The CDR3 spans 15 residues. V was clipped by 0 bases and J by 5 bases, with 13 bases between them. CDR3 in amino acids: CASSQEKARGTEAFF. Written as DNA, the CDR3 is TGTGCCAGCAGCCAAGAGAAGGCCCGGGGGACTGAAGCTTTCTTT.

The rearrangement links TRBV19 to TRBJ2-3; 13 bases line up with TRBD2. Germline V gene lookup returns CDR1 LNHDA and CDR2 SQIVND (reference sequence). Trimming took 8 bases from V and 11 from J; bases not matched to a gene: 13. CDR3 size: 15 residues. The CDR3 is CASSNGLAGDHMQYF. The CDR3 DNA is TGTGCCAGTTCAAATGGACTAGCGGGAGACCATATGCAGTATTTT.

V gene TRBV5-6 combines with J gene TRBJ2-1; 9 nucleotides line up with TRBD1. The CDR3 contains 17 residues. Germline trimming cut 3 bases from V and 0 bases from J; bases unmatched to any gene: 7. The germline CDR1 and CDR2 sequences are SGHDT and YYEEEE. The CDR3 is CASSWTGTGLSYNEQFF. The CDR3 DNA follows: TGTGCCAGCAGCTGGACCGGGACAGGGCTCTCCTACAATGAGCAGTTCTTC.

The CDR3, as DNA: TGTGCCAGCAGCGACCTAGGTACCTACGAGCAGTACTTC. Its translation is CASSDLGTYEQYF. This chain connects TRBV5-4 to TRBJ2-7; D remains unclear. The CDR3 runs to 13 residues. From germline, CDR1 is SGHNT and CDR2 YYREEE (reference sequence). V was trimmed by 4 bases and J by 2 bases, leaving 10 bases between them.

CDR3 nucleotide sequence: TGTGCCAGCAGGGGGACTAGCGGGCATAGGGGGAATGAGCAGTTCTTC. Its protein is CASRGTSGHRGNEQFF. The V gene is TRBV2, the J gene TRBJ2-1, with TRBD2 matching 12 bases. V was clipped by 6 bases and J by 7 bases; unmatched bases: 10. CDR1 is SNHLY, CDR2 FYNNEI, per germline. The CDR3 runs 16 residues. Complete variable domain (other parts from reference TRBV2 and TRBJ2-1): EPEVTQTPSHQVTQMGQEVILRCVPISNHLYFYWYRQILGQKVEFLVSFYNNEISEKSEIFDDQFSVERPDGSNFTLKIRSTKLEDSAMYFCASRGTSGHRGNEQFFGPGTRLTVL.

This sequence joins TRBV15 and TRBJ2-7; weak D call: TRBD1 (5 bases). V was cut by 2 bases and J by 0 bases, with 14 bases left in between. Germline CDR1 and CDR2: LNHNV and YYDKDF (reference sequence). CDR3 size: 16 residues. CDR3 sequence: CATSRRRGTTSYEQYF. DNA of the CDR3: TGTGCCACCAGCAGAAGAAGGGGAACCACCTCCTACGAGCAGTACTTC.

V is TRBV27 and J is TRBJ2-7; tentative D call: TRBD2 (6 bases). The CDR3 covers 16 residues. Germline CDR1 MNHEY, CDR2 SMNVEV (reference sequence). V lost 4 bases and J lost 0, with 16 bases in between. CDR3 DNA sequence: TGTGCCAGCAGTTCGAAACTAGCTTTGAGCTCCTACGAGCAGTACTTC. This codes for CASSSKLALSSYEQYF.

V gene TRBV28 combines with J gene TRBJ2-1; the D call may be TRBD1 or TRBD2 (9 bases each). The CDR3 covers 19 residues. Trimming stripped 6 bases from V and 7 bases from J, with 31 bases between. Germline-derived CDR1 and CDR2 are MDHEN and SYDVKM. In DNA, the CDR3 is TGTGCCAGCAGGCCCCGGGACAGGGAAGCGGGAGGTCCCCGAAATGAGCAGTTCTTC. This codes for CASRPRDREAGGPRNEQFF. Full variable domain (missing parts from reference TRBV28 and TRBJ2-1): DVKVTQSSRYLVKRTGEKVFLECVQDMDHENMFWYRQDPGLGLRLIYFSYDVKMKEKGDIPEGYSVSREKKERFSLILESASTNQTSMYLCASRPRDREAGGPRNEQFFGPGTRLTVL.